This TCR beta chain was sequenced in a study of technical replicates of blood from several donors. TCRdb's table, derived via immunoSEQ multiplex PCR, lists solely in-frame clones and lacks some. The profile covers 81,000 or so clones, with approximately 96% appearing a single time and more than 0.15% taken by the ten largest. There are 15 residues in the CDR3. The germline CDR1 and CDR2 sequences are MNHNS and SASEGT. V was shortened by 0 bases and J by 0 bases, with 9 bases between the two germline ends. This chain connects TRBV6-1 to TRBJ2-7; D is uncertain. The source is a human donor in good health. The sample comprised T cells isolated from PBMCs. Here the CDR3 DNA reads TGTGCCAGCAGTGAAGCGGGCCACCCCTCCTACGAGCAGTACTTC. Protein sequence: CASSEAGHPSYEQYF.